This T cell receptor (beta chain) was obtained from a study of human T cells and chemical hapten exposure. Study-wide findings and caveats: Expanded TCRs produced significantly more large CDR3 similarity clusters than controls did.

Only a few counts were recorded for this clonotype. Its antigen is not known. Time point specified: patch test 2, 6 weeks after DPC sensitization. Specified treatment: therapeutic diphenylcyclopropenone sensitization with weekly scalp DPC. Sequencing started from total RNA isolated from unfractionated whole blood. V was clipped by 3 bases and J by 0 bases, with 14 bases between them. CDR3 length: 16 residues. CDR1 SNHLY and CDR2 FYNNEI come from the germline V gene. Individual cDNA molecules each carried unique molecular identifiers attached by the library. TCRdb re-called the RACE reads through MiXCR, storing one row per CDR3 protein. The repertoire holds tens of thousands of distinct CDR3 sequences, with 8.5% to 12% as singletons.

The clonotype originates from a woman in her fifties or sixties with alopecia areata. Some clones in this sample may be carry-over from other donors' samples. The sequencing here drew on whole blood, taken in connection with sensitization to the hapten diphenylcyclopropenone (DPC). The chain carries TRBV2 and TRBJ1-1; D ambiguous. In DNA form, the CDR3 reads TGTGCCAGCAGTGACGACACCAAGAGAATGAACACTGAAGCTTTCTTT. It codes for CASSDDTKRMNTEAFF.